What follows are 18 T cell receptor beta chains derived from one specimen sequenced in a study of CD8 T cells in ankylosing spondylitis. TCRdb processed the 5' RACE reads anew with MiXCR; each CDR3 protein has one entry. The sample has just over 150,000 distinct CDR3 sequences; approximately 20% are singletons. Material for sequencing was blood, either unsorted or a sorted T cell fraction (not recorded which). Source of these receptors: a male donor with ankylosing spondylitis or in good health (not recorded which).

Note on this clonotype: At one of its ends the junction is not consistent with the germline gene, which may arise from a read error. The chain carries TRBV6-1 and TRBJ2-5; weak D call: TRBD2 (5 bases). Germline-derived CDR1 and CDR2 are MNHNS and SASEGT. The CDR3 sequence is 14 residues long. The DNA for the CDR3 is TGTGTCAGCGGTCGCAGACCTACCCAAGAGACCCAGTACTTC. It specifies CVSGRRPTQETQYF.

The chain is built from TRBV16 and TRBJ2-1, with a weak D call TRBD1 (5 bases). The CDR3 has 14 amino acids. Trimming took 0 bases from V and 8 from J, leaving 11 bases between them. Germline V gives CDR1 KGHSY, CDR2 FQNENV. The CDR3 region is CASSQSQVGDEQFF. The CDR3 DNA sequence: TGTGCCAGCAGCCAATCACAGGTTGGGGATGAGCAGTTCTTC.

The chain combines TRBV12-3 or TRBV12-4 with TRBJ2-4; D gene unclear. CDR3 length: 15 amino acids. Trimming took 6 bases from V and 0 from J, leaving 12 bases between them. The CDR3 coding sequence is TGTGCCAGCAGGGAGAGCATCGTAGCCAAAAACATTCAGTACTTC. Its protein is CASRESIVAKNIQYF.

The V and J genes are TRBV5-4 and TRBJ2-7; TRBD2 is a possible D gene (6 bases). CDR1 and CDR2 from the germline V gene are SGHNT and YYREEE (reference sequence). CDR3 length: 15 amino acids. The V end lost 3 bases, the J end lost 2 bases, and 15 bases lay between the germline ends. CDR3 bases: TGTGCCAGCAGCTCGCTAGATCGCGGGGCCTACGAGCAGTACTTC. Protein sequence: CASSSLDRGAYEQYF.

This clonotype was counted a few times. The chain joins TRBV10-3 to TRBJ2-1; the D is unclear. CDR3 length equals 13 residues. The V gene's germline CDR1 is ENHRY and CDR2 SYGVKD. V dropped 8 bases and J dropped 6 bases, with 14 bases sitting between them. This chain's CDR3 is CAIGSPSGNEQFF. CDR3 in DNA: TGTGCCATCGGGTCACCCTCCGGCAATGAGCAGTTCTTC.

In its sample, this clonotype was seen a few times. This chain links TRBV6-1 with TRBJ2-1, with a weak D call TRBD2 (5 bases). Germline V gives CDR1 MNHNS, CDR2 SASEGT. The CDR3 totals 15 residues. V was clipped by 7 bases and J by 0 bases, with 13 bases between them. The CDR3 loop is CASIGWESSYNEQFF. CDR3 coding DNA: TGTGCCAGCATTGGCTGGGAGAGCTCCTACAATGAGCAGTTCTTC.

This clonotype was seen repeatedly, ten times or more. V gene TRBV5-1 combines with J gene TRBJ2-5, with 7 bases aligning to TRBD2. The J segment lost 1 base and the V segment lost 0 bases, leaving 6 bases of the junction unmatched. The germline CDR1 and CDR2 sequences are SGHRS and YFSETQ. The CDR3 is 16 amino acids. The CDR3 region is CASSLGQAGLQETQYF. For the CDR3, the DNA is TGCGCCAGCAGCTTGGGCCAAGCGGGGCTCCAAGAGACCCAGTACTTC.

V is TRBV7-9 and J is TRBJ2-1; TRBD1 matches at 9 bases. V gave up 5 bases and J gave up 8 bases; unmatched junction bases: 10. Germline lookup yields CDR1 SEHNR and CDR2 FQNEAQ (reference sequence). This CDR3 has 15 residues. The CDR3 spells CASSQAGDRDDEQFF. In DNA, the CDR3 is TGTGCCAGCAGCCAGGCTGGGGACAGGGACGATGAGCAGTTCTTC. The full variable domain, with the rest looked up from reference TRBV7-9 and TRBJ2-1, is DTGVSQNPRHKITKRGQNVTFRCDPISEHNRLYWYRQTLGQGPEFLTYFQNEAQLEKSRLLSDRFSAERPKGSFSTLEIQRTEQGDSAMYLCASSQAGDRDDEQFFGPGTRLTVL.

This clonotype showed up just a few times. The rearrangement uses TRBV7-2 and TRBJ1-2; maybe TRBD1 (5 bases). V lost 2 bases, J lost 4 bases, and 14 bases lay in between. Germline CDR1 and CDR2: SGHTA and FQGNSA. The CDR3 is made up of 15 amino acids. Here the CDR3 reads CASSLPGRNIYGYTF. The DNA for the CDR3 is TGTGCCAGCAGCTTACCGGGACGGAATATCTATGGCTACACCTTC.

V is TRBV12-5 and J is TRBJ2-3, with 8 bases aligning to TRBD1. Germline values: CDR1 LGHNT, CDR2 FRNRAP. V lost 6 bases and J lost 6; bases outside the gene matches: 11. The CDR3 sequence is 15 residues long. The CDR3 reads CASGTGALGRDTQYF. The CDR3 bases are TGTGCTAGTGGGACAGGGGCGCTCGGTAGGGATACGCAGTATTTT.

V usage is TRBV6-5 and J usage is TRBJ2-1; 13 nucleotides line up with TRBD2. Germline CDR1 and CDR2: MNHEY and SVGAGI. CDR3 length: 16 residues. Trimming at V came to 5 bases and at J to 9 bases, leaving 10 bases not matched to a gene. Here the CDR3 DNA reads TGTGCCAGCAGTAACCCACTAGCGGGAGGGCCCGGTGAGCAGTTCTTC. Residues: CASSNPLAGGPGEQFF.

The V call is TRBV27, the J call TRBJ2-3; D perhaps matches TRBD1 (6 bases). Germline V gene lookup returns CDR1 MNHEY and CDR2 SMNVEV (reference sequence). CDR3 length equals 15 residues. V was shortened by 7 bases and J by 4 bases, with 18 bases between the two germline ends. The CDR3 DNA reads as TGTGCCAGCACCCGAGGGACACCGGCGGCAGATACGCAGTATTTT. Protein: CASTRGTPAADTQYF.

The chain joins TRBV11-3 to TRBJ1-6; TRBD1 matches 8 bases. The CDR3 length is 15 residues. V lost 5 bases to trimming and J lost 8 bases; unmatched junction nucleotides: 8. From germline, CDR1 is SGHNT and CDR2 YENEEA. CDR3 DNA sequence: TGTGCCAGCAGCGCCCGGACAGGGAGACATTCACCCCTCCACTTT. Amino acid sequence: CASSARTGRHSPLHF.

This clonotype was counted ten times or more. This sequence joins TRBV29-1 and TRBJ2-1, with 10 positions matching TRBD2. The germline V gene has CDR1 SQVTM and CDR2 ANQGSEA. This CDR3 spans 17 amino acids. J lost 2 bases, V lost 0 bases, and 7 bases had no gene match. CDR3 bases: TGCAGCGTTGAAGATGCCGTAGCGGGAGGCCCCTACAATGAGCAGTTCTTC. Translated: CSVEDAVAGGPYNEQFF.

This clonotype occurred many times. The chain employs TRBV12-3 or TRBV12-4 and TRBJ1-5, with D possibly matching TRBD1 (5 bases). V lost 3 bases and J lost 4, with 7 bases in between. CDR3 length: 13 residues. The DNA of the CDR3 is TGTGCCAGCAGTTTCAGGGAGAATCAGCCCCAGCATTTT. Amino acid sequence: CASSFRENQPQHF.

In its sample, this clonotype was seen a few times. The CDR3 coding sequence is TGCAGCGCAACCGCCGGGACAGGGTCCTACAATGAGCAGTTCTTC. This codes for CSATAGTGSYNEQFF. The V call is TRBV29-1, the J call TRBJ2-1; 9 bases map to TRBD1. J lost 1 base, V lost 7 bases, and 8 bases had no gene match. Germline CDR1 and CDR2: SQVTM and ANQGSEA. The CDR3 has 15 amino acids.

This clonotype was detected ten times or more. This chain connects TRBV12-3 or TRBV12-4 to TRBJ2-3; 8 bases line up with TRBD1. The CDR3 is 16 amino acids. V was pared by 6 bases and J by 3 bases, with 11 bases of the junction left unmatched. For the CDR3, the DNA is TGTGCCAGCAGCCGCGGACAGGGTATAGTGACAGATACGCAGTATTTT. Translation gives CASSRGQGIVTDTQYF.

This clonotype has a count of ten or more. The chain couples TRBV29-1 to TRBJ1-1; D is undetermined. Trimming left V 0 bases short and J 3 bases short, with 8 bases between. The length of the CDR3 is 13 residues. CDR1 is SQVTM and CDR2 is ANQGSEA in the germline V gene. The DNA of the CDR3 is TGCAGCGTTGAAGAACATGGGTACACTGAAGCTTTCTTT. This codes for CSVEEHGYTEAFF.